These 6 T cell receptor beta chains share one sample of origin, sequenced in a study of shared clonotypes between healthy human individuals. Sequenced by immunoSEQ multiplex PCR; TCRdb stores in-frame clones only, minus some. The sample has over a million clones, about 96% seen once. Sequenced material: naive CD4+ T cells sorted from blood. Subset meaning: CD45RA+ positively selected. These receptors all stem from a man younger than 40 in good health.

The gene calls are TRBV28 and TRBJ2-1; tentative D call: TRBD2 (5 bases). CDR3 size: 13 residues. CDR1 and CDR2 (germline): MDHEN, SYDVKM. Trimming cost V 1 base and J 9 bases, with 10 bases left between them. CDR3 bases: TGTGCCAGCAGTTTATTGGGAGTAAGTGAGCAGTTCTTC. The encoded protein is CASSLLGVSEQFF.

The chain's CDR3 is CASSLIGTAEAFF. The DNA of the CDR3 is TGTGCCAGCAGCTTGATAGGGACAGCCGAAGCTTTCTTT. The chain has TRBV5-4 and TRBJ1-1, with 7 bases fitting TRBD1. V trimming: 1 base; J trimming: 8 bases; junction bases outside the gene matches: 5. Germline assignment: CDR1 SGHNT and CDR2 YYREEE (reference sequence). This CDR3 spans 13 amino acids. Complete variable domain (other parts from reference TRBV5-4 and TRBJ1-1): ETGVTQSPTHLIKTRGQQVTLRCSSQSGHNTVSWYQQALGQGPQFIFQYYREEENGRGNFPPRFSGLQFPNYSSELNVNALELDDSALYLCASSLIGTAEAFFGQGTRLTVV.

V is TRBV7-9 and J is TRBJ2-1; the D gene is possibly TRBD1 (6 bases). V lost 6 bases and J 5 bases, leaving 17 bases between the germline ends. Germline CDR1 reads SEHNR; CDR2 reads FQNEAQ (reference sequence). CDR3 size: 15 residues. As DNA, the CDR3 is TGTGCCAGCAGATCCGAGGGGGTCCCTAACAATGAGCAGTTCTTC. Amino acids: CASRSEGVPNNEQFF. The full variable domain, with the rest looked up from reference TRBV7-9 and TRBJ2-1, is DTGVSQNPRHKITKRGQNVTFRCDPISEHNRLYWYRQTLGQGPEFLTYFQNEAQLEKSRLLSDRFSAERPKGSFSTLEIQRTEQGDSAMYLCASRSEGVPNNEQFFGPGTRLTVL.

The gene calls are TRBV4-3 and TRBJ2-2, with TRBD1 matching over 8 bases. The CDR3 has 15 residues. The V segment lost 3 bases and the J segment 7 bases; nucleotides outside the gene matches: 7. The germline CDR1 and CDR2 sequences are LGHNA and YSLEER. The CDR3 DNA reads as TGCGCCAGCAGCCAGGCCAGGGGGCTTAGCGGGGAGCTGTTTTTT. As protein: CASSQARGLSGELFF.

CDR3 region: CASSQDGWGNTGELFF. In DNA form, the CDR3 reads TGCGCCAGCAGCCAAGATGGATGGGGGAACACCGGGGAGCTGTTTTTT. The chain combines TRBV4-3 with TRBJ2-2; D unclear. CDR3 length equals 16 residues. Between the trimmed V and J ends, which lost 0 bases and 1 base, there was a span of 9 bases. Germline V gene sequence: CDR1 LGHNA, CDR2 YSLEER.

The chain recombines TRBV25-1 with TRBJ1-2; tentatively, D is TRBD1 (5 bases). Trimming took off 4 bases at V and 6 bases at J, with 15 bases between the two ends. This CDR3 region has 14 residues. Germline CDR1 MGHDK, CDR2 SYGVNS. CDR3 sequence: CASSGFERGDGYTF. DNA of the CDR3: TGTGCCAGCAGTGGCTTTGAGAGGGGTGATGGCTACACCTTC.